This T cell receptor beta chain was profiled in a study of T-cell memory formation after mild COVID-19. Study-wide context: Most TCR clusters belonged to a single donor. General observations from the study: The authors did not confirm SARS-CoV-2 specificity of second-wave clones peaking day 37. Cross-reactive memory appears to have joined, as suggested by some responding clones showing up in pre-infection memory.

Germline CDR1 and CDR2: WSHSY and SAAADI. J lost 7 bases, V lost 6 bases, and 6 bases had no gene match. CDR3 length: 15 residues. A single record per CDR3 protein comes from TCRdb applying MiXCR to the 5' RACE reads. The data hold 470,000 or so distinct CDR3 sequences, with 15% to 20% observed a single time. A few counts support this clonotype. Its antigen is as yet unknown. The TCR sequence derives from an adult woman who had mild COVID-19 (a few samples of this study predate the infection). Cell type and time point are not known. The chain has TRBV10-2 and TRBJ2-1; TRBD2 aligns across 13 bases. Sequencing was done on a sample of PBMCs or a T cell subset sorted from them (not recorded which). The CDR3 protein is CASRATSGRGNEQFF. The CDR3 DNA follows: TGCGCCAGCAGGGCAACTAGCGGGAGGGGGAATGAGCAGTTCTTC.